One sample yielded the 18 T cell receptor beta chains listed below, sequenced in a study of immune evolution from preneoplasia to lung adenocarcinoma. Assay used: immunoSEQ multiplex PCR; TCRdb lists only in-frame clones, some missing. The sample lists about 5,800 clones; about 76% were seen once. Material for sequencing was FFPE adjacent normal lung tissue. The receptors come from a person aged 60-80 years with lung adenocarcinoma.

The table lists this clone with a few counts. This chain joins TRBV11-2 and TRBJ2-7, with a possible D match to TRBD1 (5 bases). The germline CDR1 and CDR2 sequences are SGHAT and FQNNGV. With 6 bases removed from V and 3 bases from J, the gap between germline ends came to 18 bases. The CDR3 runs to 15 residues. CDR3 sequence (DNA): TGTGCCAGCAGTCCGACAAACAGGAACCTCTACGAGCAGTACTTC. Encoded protein: CASSPTNRNLYEQYF.

J is TRBJ1-6 and V is TRBV30; D possibly corresponds to TRBD1 (5 bases). Germline V lookup: CDR1 GTSNPN, CDR2 SVGIG (reference sequence). Trimming took off 4 bases at V and 11 bases at J, with 18 bases between the two ends. There are 14 residues in the CDR3. The DNA of the CDR3 is TGTGCCTGGACGGTTAGTGGGGCCGGGACACCCCTCCACTTT. It encodes CAWTVSGAGTPLHF.

The chain uses TRBV28 and TRBJ2-5, with D possibly matching TRBD2 (5 bases). The ends were cut back, 0 bases at V and 2 bases at J, with 13 bases in the middle. This CDR3 spans 16 amino acids. The germline CDR1 and CDR2 sequences are MDHEN and SYDVKM. CDR3 DNA: TGTGCCAGCAGTTTATGGGGCAGCGGCGGGCAAGAGACCCAGTACTTC. This codes for CASSLWGSGGQETQYF.

The chain is built from TRBV18 and TRBJ2-5; 10 nucleotides agree with TRBD2. V shed 4 bases, J shed 3 bases, and the junction held 5 bases outside the gene matches. The CDR3 sequence is 15 residues long. CDR1 and CDR2 (germline): KGHSH, LQKENI. The CDR3 DNA sequence: TGTGCCAGCTCACGAGTAGCGGGGGGCGAAGAGACCCAGTACTTC. This encodes CASSRVAGGEETQYF. Filled out from reference TRBV18 and TRBJ2-5, the complete variable domain reads NAGVMQNPRHLVRRRGQEARLRCSPMKGHSHVYWYRQLPEEGLKFMVYLQKENIIDESGMPKERFSAEFPKEGPSILRIQQVVRGDSAAYFCASSRVAGGEETQYFGPGTRLLVL.

This clone has a handful of counts. J is TRBJ1-1 and V is TRBV19, with 8 bases identical to TRBD1. CDR1 and CDR2 from the germline V gene are LNHDA and SQIVND (reference sequence). The trim removed 4 bases at V and 9 bases at J, leaving 13 bases unmatched. There are 15 residues in the CDR3. CDR3 in DNA: TGTGCCAGTAGTAGGGCAGAGGGGGACAGGCGTAAAGCTTTCTTT. This codes for CASSRAEGDRRKAFF.

The chain's CDR3 is CASSRMVIISEAQYF. The CDR3 region has the DNA TGTGCCAGCAGTCGTATGGTCATCATCTCGGAGGCGCAGTACTTC. The gene calls are TRBV2 and TRBJ2-7; D might be TRBD2 (5 bases). V dropped 5 bases and J dropped 9 bases, with 23 bases sitting between them. Germline CDR1 reads SNHLY; CDR2 reads FYNNEI. This CDR3 has 15 residues.

This clone appeared a single time. V gene TRBV5-1 combines with J gene TRBJ1-1; 8 bases fit TRBD1. This CDR3 contains 14 residues. J lost 1 base, V lost 3 bases, and 2 bases had no gene match. Looked up from germline, CDR1 is SGHRS and CDR2 is YFSETQ. Written as DNA, the CDR3 is TGCGCCAGCAGCTCGGACAGGGAGAACACTGAAGCTTTCTTT. Encoded protein: CASSSDRENTEAFF.

V gene TRBV6-5 combines with J gene TRBJ2-1; 10 bases map to TRBD2. This CDR3 region has 15 residues. With 8 bases clipped from V and 1 base from J, the junction kept 5 bases outside the gene matches. The germline V gene encodes CDR1 MNHEY and CDR2 SVGAGI. The CDR3 loop is CASLSGGRSYNEQFF. In nucleotides, the CDR3 is TGTGCCAGCCTTAGCGGGGGGAGGTCCTACAATGAGCAGTTCTTC.

In this sample, this clone turned up once. The J gene is TRBJ2-6, the V gene TRBV7-9; no clear D gene. Trimming cost V 5 bases and J 0 bases, with 11 bases left between them. Germline V lookup: CDR1 SEHNR, CDR2 FQNEAQ (reference sequence). This CDR3 spans 16 amino acids. CDR3 sequence: CASSLPYGSGANVLTF. CDR3 DNA sequence: TGTGCCAGCAGCCTACCCTATGGCTCTGGGGCCAACGTCCTGACTTTC.

This CDR3 reads CASSAGGVEQYF. The CDR3 coding sequence is TGTGCCAGCAGCGCAGGGGGCGTCGAGCAGTACTTC. The chain is built from TRBV11-3 and TRBJ2-7; 8 nucleotides agree with TRBD1. Germline V CDR1 and CDR2: SGHNT, YENEEA. Trimming at V came to 5 bases and at J to 6 bases, leaving 3 bases not matched to a gene. The CDR3 is 12 residues long.

This clone has a handful of counts. This chain uses TRBV5-4 with TRBJ1-1; D remains ambiguous. Trimming shortened V by 2 bases and J by 1 base, and 6 bases separated the two germline ends. Looked up from germline, CDR1 is SGHNT and CDR2 is YYREEE (reference sequence). The CDR3 loop spans 13 amino acids. The CDR3 DNA sequence: TGTGCCAGCAGCTTATGGGGGAACACTGAAGCTTTCTTT. As protein: CASSLWGNTEAFF.

This clone was counted between two and nine times. This chain uses TRBV30 with TRBJ1-4; tentatively, D is TRBD1 (5 bases). Germline V lookup: CDR1 GTSNPN, CDR2 SVGIG (reference sequence). V was trimmed by 0 bases and J by 0 bases, leaving 14 bases between them. There are 17 residues in the CDR3. CDR3 region: CAWSVIRDGPTNEKLFF. The CDR3 DNA reads TGTGCCTGGAGTGTAATCCGGGACGGTCCAACTAATGAAAAACTGTTTTTT.

The rearrangement links TRBV5-4 to TRBJ1-2; 12 nucleotides line up with TRBD1. Losses at the gene ends were 4 bases for V and 0 bases for J; bases not matched to a gene: 4. The CDR3 is 16 amino acids. CDR1 SGHNT and CDR2 YYREEE come from the germline V gene (reference sequence). This CDR3 reads CASSPGQGATNYGYTF. As DNA, the CDR3 is TGTGCCAGCAGCCCGGGACAGGGGGCGACTAACTATGGCTACACCTTC.

The chain recombines TRBV11-2 with TRBJ1-3; no clear D. V was clipped by 5 bases and J by 0 bases, with 11 bases between them. In germline, CDR1 is SGHAT, CDR2 FQNNGV. The CDR3 extends over 15 amino acids. The CDR3 sequence is CASSRGGLSGNTIYF. The DNA for the CDR3 is TGTGCCAGCAGCCGAGGAGGGCTCTCTGGAAACACCATATATTTT.

This rearrangement joins TRBV6-6 to TRBJ2-7; no definite D call. This CDR3 is 14 amino acids long. Trimming left V 4 bases short and J 2 bases short, with 12 bases between. The germline gives CDR1 MNHNY, CDR2 SVGAGI (reference sequence). The chain's CDR3 is CASSWPSIAYEQYF. The CDR3 DNA reads as TGTGCCAGCAGTTGGCCATCGATAGCCTACGAGCAGTACTTC.

This clone occurred a few times. The genes are TRBV4-1 and TRBJ2-7, with TRBD1 matching 8 bases. Germline V gives CDR1 MGHRA, CDR2 YSYEKL. This CDR3 is 15 amino acids long. The junction had 13 bases not matched to a gene; V was cut back by 8 bases and J by 4 bases. The CDR3 DNA sequence: TGCGCCAGCTCGCTATCACTGACAGGGGAATACGAGCAGTACTTC. Its protein product is CASSLSLTGEYEQYF.

Only one count was recorded for this clone. This sequence joins TRBV18 and TRBJ1-2; D is possibly TRBD1 (5 bases). CDR3 length: 13 residues. The V gene lost 1 base and the J gene lost 8 bases, with 11 bases spanning the gap. The V gene's germline CDR1 is KGHSH and CDR2 LQKENI. CDR3 sequence reads: CASSPRVGDGYTF. DNA of the CDR3: TGTGCCAGCTCACCACGGGTAGGGGACGGCTACACCTTC.

The V and J genes are TRBV5-4 and TRBJ2-1, with 10 bases fitting TRBD2. Germline CDR1 is SGHNT and CDR2 is YYREEE (reference sequence). The CDR3 spans 15 residues. The ends lost 7 bases at V and 6 bases at J; junction bases unmatched: 10. The CDR3 region is CASGASSGRANEQFF. The CDR3 DNA follows: TGTGCCAGCGGGGCTTCAAGCGGGAGGGCCAATGAGCAGTTCTTC.